This TCR beta chain was captured in a study of T-cell reconstitution after alpha-beta-depleted transplantation in children (dated by TCRdb to 2016 to 2017). Some background on the complete study: T-cell immune reconstitution after TCRalphabeta/CD19-depleted allogeneic hematopoietic cell transplantation in children was quantitatively tracked in the study by means of TCR repertoire profiling.

Read against the paper, the sample's treatment or condition label means: allogeneic hematopoietic cell transplantation with graft depleted of TCRalphabeta T cells and CD19 B cells. Transplant recipients were children who received TCRalphabeta/CD19-depleted allogeneic hematopoietic cell grafts. Results and caveats for the whole study, not just this receptor: The apparently early alphabetaT-cell count recovery about two months after transplant was reportedly dependent on only several hundred rapidly expanded clones derived from non-depleted graft cells. Over the following months the frequencies of hyperexpanded clones went down, and after one year T-cell counts and TCRbeta diversity were mostly credited to newly produced T cells. In some patients, the high TCRbeta diversity seen at day 60 was put down to recipient T cells and intrathymic progenitors that had survived conditioning.

The library was generated by PCR. For sequencing, an Illumina HiSeq 2500 was employed. Molecular barcoding was employed in the preparation of TCR libraries, with unique molecular identifiers being used to normalize TCRbeta repertoire quantification. The public reads were run again by TCRdb, first through fastp at Q25 and then through MiXCR, and only productive beta chains were kept. Identical CDR3 proteins give one entry, which carries the most common genes and DNA. This sample has some 81,000 distinct CDR3 sequences in its table, and 11% to 15% of those were observed once. Of the sample, 27% falls within the top ten clones. The germline V gene (reference sequence) gives CDR1 as SGHKS and CDR2 as YYEKEE. The V and J ends are trimmed by 4 bases and 1 base, leaving 18 bases between them. Its CDR3 holds 16 amino acids, cysteine through phenylalanine. Just CDR3 DNA is preserved here, 48 bases in frame from base 1.

This clonotype was counted only a few times. Its antigen remains unidentified. No per-base quality is available; no much larger clone lies one base away. Sequences were derived from PBMCs, mostly from graft donor cells, sampled 180 days after TCRalphabeta/CD19-depleted stem cell transplant. This sequence uses TRBV5-5 and TRBJ2-7; a weak D assignment points to TRBD1 (5 bases agree). The TCR originated in a male patient aged 2 to 9 who had a stem cell transplant for acute lymphoblastic leukemia, so the T cells may come from the graft donor. The sequenced DNA is TGTGCCAGCAGCCAACTCAACTCGGACACGTCCTACGAGCAGTACTTC. Its amino acids are CASSQLNSDTSYEQYF.